A selection of T cell receptor beta chains follows, all from one sample in a study of regulatory dendritic cells for organ transplantation. Sequencing used immunoSEQ multiplex PCR; TCRdb keeps in-frame clones, though not all of them. The sample carries tens of thousands of clones, approximately 82% recorded once. Specimen: naive CD4+ T cells from blood. The origin of the receptors is a human donor in good health. Each CDR3 is given with its conserved first and last residue. Each record gives: clone size, J gene, V gene, D gene, CDR3 protein, CDR3 DNA. D genes are given only for firm matches. Clone size is stated in some rows and not others, as once, few, many or a class when expanded.

.,TRBJ2-3,TRBV5-1,TRBD2,CASSLVAGDTDTQYF,TGCGCCAGCAGCTTGGTGGCGGGGGACACAGATACGCAGTATTTT
few,TRBJ1-6,TRBV2,TRBD1,CASITGQGGSPLHF,TGTGCCAGCATTACGGGACAGGGAGGGTCACCCCTCCACTTT
.,TRBJ2-2,TRBV11-3,TRBD1,CASSLGAGTGVNTGELFF,TGTGCCAGCAGCTTAGGGGCTGGGACAGGGGTGAACACCGGGGAGCTGTTTTTT
.,TRBJ2-1,TRBV7-2,.,CASSPQVTNEQFF,TGTGCCAGCAGCCCACAGGTGACGAATGAGCAGTTCTTC
.,TRBJ1-1,TRBV19,TRBD1,CASSTGRQGTGVVEAFF,TGTGCCAGTAGTACGGGCCGCCAAGGGACAGGGGTAGTTGAAGCTTTCTTT
.,TRBJ1-1,TRBV4-3,.,CASARNVADTEAFF,TGCGCCAGCGCGCGAAACGTGGCGGACACTGAAGCTTTCTTT
.,TRBJ2-2,TRBV5-5,TRBD1,CASSTGGANTGELFF,TGTGCCAGCAGCACAGGGGGCGCAAACACCGGGGAGCTGTTTTTT
.,TRBJ1-2,TRBV7-9,.,CASSPVKGGYTF,TGTGCCAGCAGCCCCGTCAAGGGGGGCTACACCTTC
.,TRBJ1-5,TRBV4-1,.,CASSQEVRMGFSNQPQHF,TGCGCCAGCAGCCAAGAAGTGAGAATGGGCTTTAGCAATCAGCCCCAGCATTTT
.,TRBJ2-1,TRBV27,.,CASSSPRRVSNEQFF,TGTGCCAGCAGTTCCCCACGGAGGGTGAGCAATGAGCAGTTCTTC
.,TRBJ1-1,TRBV5-1,TRBD1,CASSPLTGNSEAFF,TGCGCCAGCAGCCCCCTGACAGGGAACTCTGAAGCTTTCTTT
.,TRBJ2-7,TRBV19,.,CASSGGISYEQYF,TGTGCCAGTAGTGGGGGGATTTCCTACGAGCAGTACTTC
.,TRBJ2-7,TRBV5-1,.,CASSLGSHEQYF,TGCGCCAGCAGCCTCGGTTCCCACGAGCAGTACTTC
.,TRBJ2-7,TRBV6-1,TRBD1,CASSEVTGTGDF,TGTGCCAGCAGTGAAGTGACAGGGACCGGGGACTTC
.,TRBJ2-2,TRBV10-3,.,CAINGGYTGELFF,TGTGCCATCAACGGCGGCTACACCGGGGAGCTGTTTTTT
.,TRBJ2-5,TRBV21-1,.,CASSIPSLGASGVMKETQYF,TGTGCCAGCAGCATCCCCTCGCTCGGGGCCAGCGGGGTAATGAAAGAGACCCAGTACTTC